One sample yielded the 4 T cell receptor beta chains listed below, sequenced in a study of CD8+ T cells in alopecia areata. Treatment described: oral pan-JAK inhibitor, 5-10 mg twice daily. Sequencing used cDNA as its template, made by extracting RNA and reverse transcribing it. Sequencing was performed with immunoSEQ multiplex PCR; in TCRdb, only in-frame clones are kept and a portion is missing. The sample has about 200,000 clones; roughly three fifths are singletons. The sample in question was CD4+ T cells sorted from blood, obtained at week 4, from a patient treated with tofacitinib. These receptors were obtained from a human donor with alopecia areata.

The sample holds a few counts of this clone. This chain links TRBV28 with TRBJ1-5, with TRBD1 matching over 9 bases. Germline V lookup: CDR1 MDHEN, CDR2 SYDVKM. J lost 2 bases, V lost 6 bases, and 2 bases had no gene match. This CDR3 spans 14 amino acids. The CDR3 is CASRTGGRNQPQHF. The CDR3 region has the DNA TGTGCCAGCAGGACAGGGGGACGCAATCAGCCCCAGCATTTT. Based on the CDR3 plus reference TRBV28 and TRBJ1-5, the full variable domain is DVKVTQSSRYLVKRTGEKVFLECVQDMDHENMFWYRQDPGLGLRLIYFSYDVKMKEKGDIPEGYSVSREKKERFSLILESASTNQTSMYLCASRTGGRNQPQHFGDGTRLSIL.

The chain employs TRBV5-1 and TRBJ1-4, with D possibly TRBD1 on 5 matching bases. The CDR3 is made up of 15 amino acids. Germline V gene lookup returns CDR1 SGHRS and CDR2 YFSETQ. Trimming cost V 4 bases and J 7 bases, with 17 bases left between them. This chain's CDR3 is CASSNGRVEGEKLFF. The CDR3 DNA sequence: TGCGCCAGCAGCAATGGCAGGGTGGAGGGTGAAAAACTGTTTTTT.

The chain carries TRBV2 and TRBJ1-5; TRBD1 is a possible D gene (5 bases). Deletions cut 6 bases from V and 2 bases from J, with 14 bases between. Germline values: CDR1 SNHLY, CDR2 FYNNEI. The CDR3 is 15 amino acids. CDR3 in DNA: TGTGCCAGCAGGGCGGACCAGGGTGGCAATCAGCCCCAGCATTTT. This encodes CASRADQGGNQPQHF.

The chain carries TRBV29-1 and TRBJ2-3, with 9 bases identical to TRBD1. The germline gives CDR1 SQVTM, CDR2 ANQGSEA. CDR3 length equals 14 residues. J lost 2 bases, V lost 4 bases, and 4 bases had no gene match. CDR3 coding DNA: TGCAGCGTTGGTACAGGGGGCCTCACAGATACGCAGTATTTT. Encoded protein: CSVGTGGLTDTQYF.